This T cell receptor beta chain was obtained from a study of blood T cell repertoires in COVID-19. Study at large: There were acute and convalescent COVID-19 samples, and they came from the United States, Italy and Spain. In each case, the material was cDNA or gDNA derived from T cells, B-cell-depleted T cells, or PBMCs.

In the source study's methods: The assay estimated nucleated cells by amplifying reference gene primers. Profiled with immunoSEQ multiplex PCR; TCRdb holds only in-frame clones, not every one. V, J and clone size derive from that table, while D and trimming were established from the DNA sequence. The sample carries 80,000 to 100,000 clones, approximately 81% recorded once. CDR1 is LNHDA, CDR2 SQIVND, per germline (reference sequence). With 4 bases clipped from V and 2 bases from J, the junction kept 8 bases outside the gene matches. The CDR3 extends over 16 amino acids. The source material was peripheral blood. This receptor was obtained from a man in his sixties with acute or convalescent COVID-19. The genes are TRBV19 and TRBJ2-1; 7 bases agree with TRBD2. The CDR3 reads CASSRGDRGAYNEQFF. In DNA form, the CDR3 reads TGTGCCAGTAGTAGAGGGGACCGGGGGGCCTACAATGAGCAGTTCTTC.